The 28 T cell receptor beta chains below were found in one sample sequenced in a study of Ad26.COV2.S vaccination and SARS-CoV-2 variants. The protocol was immunoSEQ multiplex PCR, while the TCRdb copy is restricted to in-frame clones and leaves out a portion. The sample has about 350,000 clones, around nine tenths seen once. Specified treatment: some 20 received Ad26.COV2.S at low or high dose, single or two shots; roughly five received placebo; per-sample allocation not given. Sampling was done on day 63 after the first vaccine or placebo injection. The sample consisted of peripheral blood, taken in a trial of Ad26.COV2.S vaccine versus placebo. All receptors come from a person aged 18-60 years who received the Ad26.COV2.S COVID-19 vaccine or a placebo.

V usage is TRBV6-5 and J usage is TRBJ2-7; maybe TRBD1 (6 bases). The length of the CDR3 is 14 residues. Looked up from germline, CDR1 is MNHEY and CDR2 is SVGAGI. Trimming pared 6 bases from V and 1 base from J, leaving 13 bases between. Here the CDR3 DNA reads TGTGCCAGCAGACCCCGGACAGCGTCCTACGAGCAGTACTTC. This gives the protein CASRPRTASYEQYF.

The V gene is TRBV3-1 (or the pseudogene TRBV3-2), the J gene TRBJ2-5; the D gene is possibly TRBD2 (5 bases). With 0 bases removed from V and 1 base from J, the gap between germline ends came to 15 bases. The CDR3 is 17 amino acids. Germline assignment: CDR1 LGHDT and CDR2 YNNKEL (reference sequence). CDR3 DNA sequence: TGTGCCAGCAGCCAAGATCAGTGGAGGATGGGCCAAGAGACCCAGTACTTC. Amino acids: CASSQDQWRMGQETQYF.

The V gene is TRBV9, the J gene TRBJ2-1, with 8 bases matching TRBD1. V trimming: 1 base; J trimming: 2 bases; junction bases outside the gene matches: 2. The CDR3 is 15 residues long. The germline V gene has CDR1 SGDLS and CDR2 YYNGEE. Here the CDR3 DNA reads TGTGCCAGCAGCGTAACAGGGGGACCCTACAATGAGCAGTTCTTC. Its protein product is CASSVTGGPYNEQFF.

CDR3 sequence: CASSPPSLRRDRMMDTGELFF. The CDR3 DNA sequence: TGTGCCAGCAGCCCTCCCAGCCTTCGCCGGGACAGGATGATGGACACCGGGGAGCTGTTTTTT. The chain uses TRBV9 and TRBJ2-2, with 8 bases fitting TRBD1. The CDR3 consists of 21 residues. Germline V gives CDR1 SGDLS, CDR2 YYNGEE. The trim removed 4 bases at V and 3 bases at J, leaving 23 bases unmatched.

The rearrangement uses TRBV27 and TRBJ2-1; 10 positions agree with TRBD2. The CDR3 extends over 14 amino acids. Unmatched junction bases numbered 4, after V lost 2 bases and J lost 9 bases. The germline V gene encodes CDR1 MNHEY and CDR2 SMNVEV (reference sequence). CDR3 sequence reads: CASSLASGSGEQFF. The CDR3 region has the DNA TGTGCCAGCAGTTTAGCTAGCGGGAGTGGTGAGCAGTTCTTC.

In its sample, this clone was seen once. This chain connects TRBV13 to TRBJ2-7; possibly TRBD1 or TRBD2 for D (6 bases each). Germline assignment: CDR1 PRHDT and CDR2 FYEKMQ (reference sequence). V was pared by 4 bases and J by 0 bases, with 13 bases between. This CDR3 spans 15 amino acids. The CDR3 is CASSWGAGHSYEQYF. CDR3 DNA: TGTGCCAGCAGCTGGGGGGCAGGGCACTCCTACGAGCAGTACTTC.

The chain employs TRBV28 and TRBJ2-7; D is ambiguous. The CDR3 has 13 amino acids. Trimming pared 6 bases from V and 2 bases from J, leaving 11 bases between. The V gene's germline CDR1 is MDHEN and CDR2 SYDVKM. The CDR3 nucleotides read TGTGCCAGCAGCCCACCATGGGCCTACGAGCAGTACTTC. Amino acid sequence: CASSPPWAYEQYF.

V is TRBV28 and J is TRBJ2-7, with 8 bases matching TRBD1. The CDR3 totals 14 residues. CDR1 is MDHEN, CDR2 SYDVKM, per germline. Trimming took 7 bases from V and 6 from J; bases not matched to a gene: 11. CDR3 loop: CASTPSRGRFEQYF. CDR3 coding DNA: TGTGCCAGCACCCCATCCAGGGGGCGCTTCGAGCAGTACTTC. The full variable domain, its missing parts supplied by reference TRBV28 and TRBJ2-7, is DVKVTQSSRYLVKRTGEKVFLECVQDMDHENMFWYRQDPGLGLRLIYFSYDVKMKEKGDIPEGYSVSREKKERFSLILESASTNQTSMYLCASTPSRGRFEQYFGPGTRLTVT.

This chain uses TRBV30 with TRBJ2-7; TRBD2 might be the D (6 bases). The V gene lost 7 bases and the J gene lost 3 bases, with 13 bases spanning the gap. Germline V lookup: CDR1 GTSNPN, CDR2 SVGIG (reference sequence). The CDR3 sequence is 12 residues long. The CDR3: CAYPGLYYEQYF. The CDR3 coding sequence is TGTGCCTACCCGGGACTTTACTACGAGCAGTACTTC.

The gene calls are TRBV4-2 and TRBJ2-7; 7 nucleotides agree with TRBD1. The length of the CDR3 is 16 residues. Losses at the gene ends were 1 base for V and 3 bases for J; bases not matched to a gene: 9. CDR1 and CDR2 from the germline V gene are LGHNA and YNFKEQ. DNA of the CDR3: TGTGCCAGCAGCCAAGGGGCGAACAGGGGCGGCTACGAGCAGTACTTC. This translates into CASSQGANRGGYEQYF.

This clone has just one count. The J gene is TRBJ1-2, the V gene TRBV12-3 or TRBV12-4; D is unresolved. The CDR3 covers 13 residues. Between the trimmed V and J ends, which lost 8 bases and 3 bases, there was a span of 13 bases. The CDR3 loop is CASVSQGYYGYTF. In DNA form, the CDR3 reads TGTGCCAGCGTCTCACAAGGCTACTATGGCTACACCTTC.

This rearrangement joins TRBV5-1 to TRBJ1-3, with D hard to call. The germline V gene has CDR1 SGHRS and CDR2 YFSETQ. Trimming shortened V by 0 bases and J by 2 bases, and 12 bases separated the two germline ends. The CDR3 has 16 residues. This CDR3 reads CASSLAGPDAGNTIYF. CDR3 in DNA: TGCGCCAGCAGCTTGGCAGGCCCCGATGCTGGAAACACCATATATTTT.

The chain has TRBV4-3 and TRBJ2-7; TRBD1 or TRBD2 may be the D gene (5 bases each). Between the trimmed V and J ends, which lost 2 bases and 1 base, there was a span of 18 bases. The length of the CDR3 is 17 residues. Germline V CDR1 and CDR2: LGHNA, YSLEER. CDR3: CASSQFFGREKSYEQYF. DNA of the CDR3: TGCGCCAGCAGCCAATTTTTCGGCAGGGAGAAGTCCTACGAGCAGTACTTC.

The CDR3 DNA reads as TGTGCCTGGAGTGTTTCAGGGGCGTCCAATCAGCCCCAGCATTTT. This translates into CAWSVSGASNQPQHF. The chain has TRBV30 and TRBJ1-5; D may be TRBD1 (6 bases). Germline-derived CDR1 and CDR2 are GTSNPN and SVGIG (reference sequence). The CDR3 has 15 amino acids. Trimming pared 0 bases from V and 3 bases from J, leaving 12 bases between.

The chain is built from TRBV7-2 and TRBJ2-1; 12 bases map to TRBD2. Germline values: CDR1 SGHTA, CDR2 FQGNSA. The CDR3 has 15 amino acids. V was clipped by 3 bases and J by 9 bases; unmatched bases: 6. CDR3 in DNA: TGTGCCAGCAGCTTCCGGACTAGCGGGGAGGGTGAGCAGTTCTTC. Translation: CASSFRTSGEGEQFF.

CDR3 sequence reads: CASSQGVVNEQYF. DNA for the CDR3: TGTGCCAGCAGTCAGGGAGTAGTGAACGAGCAGTACTTC. The J gene is TRBJ2-7, the V gene TRBV5-4; D may match TRBD1 or TRBD2 (5 bases each). Trimming left V 5 bases short and J 5 bases short, with 14 bases between. Per germline, CDR1 SGHNT and CDR2 YYREEE (reference sequence). The length of the CDR3 is 13 residues.

A single count supports this clone. V gene TRBV5-4 combines with J gene TRBJ1-2; TRBD1 matches 9 bases. The CDR3 is made up of 17 amino acids. Losses at the gene ends were 0 bases for V and 2 bases for J; bases not matched to a gene: 8. Germline V gene sequence: CDR1 SGHNT, CDR2 YYREEE (reference sequence). The CDR3 sequence: CASSLGGQGNVNYGYTF. The CDR3 DNA follows: TGTGCCAGCAGCTTGGGAGGACAGGGGAACGTCAACTATGGCTACACCTTC.

This clone was recorded at least ten times. The chain has TRBV28 and TRBJ2-3; weak D call: TRBD2 (7 bases). Germline V gene lookup returns CDR1 MDHEN and CDR2 SYDVKM. The V end lost 7 bases, the J end lost 6 bases, and 23 bases lay between the germline ends. This CDR3 comprises 16 residues. The CDR3 spells CASIDLGGGAADTQYF. CDR3 nucleotides: TGTGCCAGCATCGACCTCGGCGGGGGCGCGGCCGATACGCAGTATTTT.

J is TRBJ2-1 and V is TRBV4-1; D gene ambiguous. The ends were cut back, 1 base at V and 7 bases at J, with 5 bases in the middle. The germline V gene has CDR1 MGHRA and CDR2 YSYEKL. The CDR3 is 12 residues long. CDR3 in DNA: TGCGCCAGCAGCCAAGGGATAAATGAGCAGTTCTTC. This gives the protein CASSQGINEQFF.

This chain uses TRBV7-9 with TRBJ1-4, with TRBD1 matching 12 bases. This CDR3 is 16 amino acids long. The V segment lost 5 bases and the J segment 2 bases; nucleotides outside the gene matches: 3. CDR1 SEHNR and CDR2 FQNEAQ come from the germline V gene (reference sequence). CDR3 region: CASSIGTGGTNEKLFF. CDR3 DNA sequence: TGTGCCAGCAGCATCGGGACAGGGGGCACTAATGAAAAACTGTTTTTT.

The CDR3 sequence is CSVQDRGAYNEQFF. The CDR3 DNA follows: TGCAGCGTCCAGGACAGGGGAGCCTACAATGAGCAGTTCTTC. V usage is TRBV29-1 and J usage is TRBJ2-1, with 9 positions matching TRBD1. CDR3 length: 14 amino acids. V lost 6 bases and J lost 2; bases outside the gene matches: 5. Germline V gives CDR1 SQVTM, CDR2 ANQGSEA.

The chain combines TRBV5-1 with TRBJ1-6; D uncertain. Germline values: CDR1 SGHRS, CDR2 YFSETQ. The CDR3 has 16 amino acids. V shed 2 bases and J shed 0 bases, with 9 bases lying between them. As DNA, the CDR3 is TGCGCCAGCAGCTTTACGGCGAGCTCCTATAATTCACCCCTCCACTTT. It specifies CASSFTASSYNSPLHF. Based on the CDR3 plus reference TRBV5-1 and TRBJ1-6, the full variable domain is KAGVTQTPRYLIKTRGQQVTLSCSPISGHRSVSWYQQTPGQGLQFLFEYFSETQRNKGNFPGRFSGRQFSNSRSEMNVSTLELGDSALYLCASSFTASSYNSPLHFGNGTRLTVT.

The chain recombines TRBV23-1 with TRBJ1-1; D is uncertain. TRBV23-1 is designated an ORF whose function remains uncertain. The CDR3 runs to 14 residues. V lost 2 bases and J 0 bases, leaving 7 bases between the germline ends. The CDR3 DNA sequence: TGCGCCAGCAGTCAAGCAGGAATGAACACTGAAGCTTTCTTT. Protein sequence: CASSQAGMNTEAFF.

The chain couples TRBV5-5 to TRBJ2-7; D remains unclear. The CDR3 has 13 amino acids. Germline V lookup: CDR1 SGHKS, CDR2 YYEKEE (reference sequence). Trimming left V 0 bases short and J 2 bases short, with 6 bases between. DNA for the CDR3: TGTGCCAGCAGCTTGGACGGTACCTACGAGCAGTACTTC. Translation gives CASSLDGTYEQYF.

CDR3: CASSQEANSGGVSTDTQYF. As DNA, the CDR3 is TGCGCCAGCAGCCAAGAGGCTAATAGCGGGGGAGTAAGCACAGATACGCAGTATTTT. The V call is TRBV4-3, the J call TRBJ2-3, with 9 bases fitting TRBD2. Germline assignment: CDR1 LGHNA and CDR2 YSLEER. V lost 0 bases, J lost 0 bases, and 10 bases stayed unmatched. The CDR3 loop spans 19 amino acids.

The sample holds one count of this clone. The V gene is TRBV19, the J gene TRBJ2-2; weak D call: TRBD1 (5 bases). Germline loops: CDR1 LNHDA, CDR2 SQIVND (reference sequence). CDR3 length: 14 amino acids. The V gene lost 6 bases and the J gene lost 5 bases, with 13 bases spanning the gap. CDR3 in DNA: TGTGCCAGTAGCCCACCTCCAGGGACCGGGGAGCTGTTTTTT. Translated: CASSPPPGTGELFF. Variable domain in full (rest from reference TRBV19 and TRBJ2-2): DGGITQSPKYLFRKEGQNVTLSCEQNLNHDAMYWYRQDPGQGLRLIYYSQIVNDFQKGDIAEGYSVSREKKESFPLTVTSAQKNPTAFYLCASSPPPGTGELFFGEGSRLTVL.

The chain links TRBV6-5 to TRBJ2-7, with TRBD2 as a possible D gene (5 bases). V was pared by 6 bases and J by 2 bases, with 17 bases between. The CDR3 runs 15 residues. Looked up from germline, CDR1 is MNHEY and CDR2 is SVGAGI. CDR3 protein: CASSQSGVYPYEQYF. CDR3 in DNA: TGTGCCAGCAGCCAGAGCGGAGTTTACCCCTACGAGCAGTACTTC.

This chain connects TRBV7-9 to TRBJ2-3; 11 nucleotides line up with TRBD2. The CDR3 contains 16 residues. The V segment lost 5 bases and the J segment 2 bases; nucleotides outside the gene matches: 6. The germline V gene has CDR1 SEHNR and CDR2 FQNEAQ (reference sequence). The CDR3 reads CASSTGLAEITDTQYF. CDR3 DNA: TGTGCCAGCAGCACGGGACTAGCGGAAATCACAGATACGCAGTATTTT.